Described below is a single TCR beta chain sequence and its context. The antigen is undetermined. The data were taken from a study of cytomegalovirus exposure and HLA in healthy donors. Study-wide results and caveats: One variant, a missense change in DCLRE1C, was linked in a later analysis to TCR beta V- and J-gene trimming. Presence/absence analyses assumed roughly uniform sequencing depth across donors, which may not hold. TRBV6-2, TRBV6-3 and some other V segments were unresolvable in 87-base-pair reads.

The J segment lost 3 bases and the V segment lost 5 bases, leaving 5 bases of the junction unmatched. There are 14 residues in the CDR3. Germline CDR1 is SGHRS and CDR2 is YFSETQ. PCR amplification relied on 60 Vbeta primers (plus 13 Jbeta primers). Method: immunoSEQ multiplex PCR; TCRdb's copy keeps in-frame clones and lacks some. The repertoire includes about 130,000 clones, around four fifths of them detected once, and 5.5% to 7.5% sits in the top ten. This chain links TRBV5-1 with TRBJ2-3, with 8 nucleotides matching TRBD1. This clonotype was obtained from a woman aged 40 to 50 in good health and CMV-seropositive. The sample taken for sequencing was PBMCs. CDR3 in DNA: TGCGCCAGCAGTTCCGGACAGGGTACAGATACGCAGTATTTT. As protein: CASSSGQGTDTQYF.